Listed below are T cell receptor beta chains from one sample, sequenced in a study of shared clonotypes between healthy human individuals. This table comes from immunoSEQ multiplex PCR, and its TCRdb copy is limited to in-frame clones, with some not included. The table has 2 million to 2.5 million clones, approximately 96% seen once; the top ten hold around 0.13%. Sequenced sample: naive CD4+ T cells sorted from blood. The receptors shown here come from a man aged 18 to 29 in good health. CDR3s include the opening cysteine and the closing phenylalanine or tryptophan.

v_call	cdr3_aa
TRBV5-6	CASSFRDIQETQYF
TRBV18	CASSHGKDSNTGELFF
TRBV2	CASGVVQETQYF
TRBV10-2	CASSESWRGGADTQYF
TRBV11-2	CASSWTITGSTEAFF
TRBV6-5	CASSYTRTLYNEQFF
TRBV5-4	CASSLIAGVPGELFF
TRBV9	CASSVASNQETQYF
TRBV29-1	CSVGQRGYTF
TRBV18	CASSPGQYTGELFF
TRBV18	CASSNHPGTLGEQYF
TRBV11-1	CASSLSGANVLTF
TRBV5-1	CASSLGDRNEQYF
TRBV2	CASSEALLAGGSSYNEQFF
TRBV2	CASSGDGGTDTQYF
TRBV9	CASSYGPYTEAFF
TRBV19	CASSPILNTEAFF
TRBV7-2	CASSLRDRNQPQHF
TRBV18	CASSPANQLFYEQYF
TRBV7-9	CASLGQGYEQYF
TRBV6-1	CASSVPGTGGTGELFF
TRBV2	CASRDLGVDTQYF
TRBV28	CASSPAGITEAFF
TRBV6-1	CASSDGVYGYTF
TRBV6-5	CASTKGQFEAFF
TRBV5-1	CASSLGNLGPVNNEQFF
TRBV7-9	CASSLAQTLSSPLHF
TRBV19	CASSYREVQPQHF
TRBV19	CASSINRETYNSPLHF
TRBV19	CASSIDVTGPSNIQYF
TRBV9	CASSVNQGIGELFF
TRBV19	CASSGQMNTEAFF
TRBV7-6	CASSISGIVTDTQYF
TRBV4-1	CASSQDIRYPDTQYF
TRBV28	CAIRDGGGDSPLHF
TRBV5-3	CARSPSGDSYEQYF
TRBV14	CASSLMAGDYTGELFF
TRBV28	CASSSGSSGANVLTF
TRBV5-1	CASSPRGGQKKTQYF
TRBV6-1	CASSESGAHYGYTF
TRBV21-1	CASSKALGRSTEAFF
TRBV5-1	CASSPKSGQGYEQYF
TRBV11-1	CASSSGQGAIDIQYF
TRBV15	CATSRDGGYYGYTF
TRBV6-5	CASSYSRERNTEAFF
TRBV7-6	CASSLAESGSWTGGRNTEAFF
TRBV5-4	CASSATGREETQYF
TRBV10-3	CAISHKSNQPQHF
TRBV6-5	CASRWTSTYNEQFF
TRBV7-9	CASSLATGASSPLHF
TRBV19	CASSIGTAYEQYF
TRBV19	CASSNLAGGVNEQFF
TRBV5-4	CASSLSPAGGQETQYF